The 12 T cell receptor beta chains below were found in one sample sequenced in a study of blood T cell repertoires in COVID-19. Profiling relied on immunoSEQ multiplex PCR, and the TCRdb table lists in-frame clones only, not all of them. The repertoire consists of around 75,000 clones, with almost 90% occurring once and the leading ten covering about 5%. Sequenced material: peripheral blood. Receptors were obtained from a man between 50 and 59 years old with acute or convalescent COVID-19.

The V and J genes are TRBV7-2 and TRBJ1-1; 7 nucleotides line up with TRBD1. With 5 bases clipped from V and 11 bases from J, the junction kept 14 bases outside the gene matches. CDR1 is SGHTA, CDR2 FQGNSA, per germline. This CDR3 comprises 14 residues. The CDR3 coding sequence is TGTGCCAGCAGCATACGACAGGGCCGGGCCGGGGCTTTCTTT. Translated, it gives CASSIRQGRAGAFF.

V usage is TRBV24-1 and J usage is TRBJ2-1; TRBD1 aligns across 9 bases. This CDR3 has 13 residues. The junction had 5 bases not matched to a gene; V was cut back by 7 bases and J by 8 bases. Germline-derived CDR1 and CDR2 are KGHDR and SFDVKD. CDR3 sequence (DNA): TGTGCCACCAGGGGACAGGGTTTCGATGAGCAGTTCTTC. It yields the protein CATRGQGFDEQFF.

This chain links TRBV11-3 with TRBJ2-3; maybe TRBD2 (5 bases). Trimming removed 3 bases from V and 0 bases from J, with 7 bases in between. The CDR3 has 14 residues. The germline gives CDR1 SGHNT, CDR2 YENEEA. CDR3 sequence: CASSFSGSTDTQYF. The CDR3 DNA sequence: TGTGCCAGCAGCTTCAGCGGTAGCACAGATACGCAGTATTTT.

The chain couples TRBV10-2 to TRBJ2-1, with TRBD2 as a possible D gene (6 bases). This CDR3 has 13 amino acids. V shed 7 bases and J shed 5 bases, with 12 bases lying between them. Germline CDR1 reads WSHSY; CDR2 reads SAAADI. CDR3 protein: CASTGDFNNEQFF. The CDR3 DNA reads TGCGCCAGCACGGGGGACTTTAACAATGAGCAGTTCTTC.

The genes are TRBV6-5 and TRBJ1-5; D perhaps matches TRBD1 (5 bases). V lost 0 bases to trimming and J lost 7 bases, with 7 bases between them. From germline, CDR1 is MNHEY and CDR2 SVGAGI. CDR3 size: 13 residues. In DNA form, the CDR3 reads TGTGCCAGCAGTTACTCACGGGGGCAGCCCCAGCATTTT. It codes for CASSYSRGQPQHF.

V is TRBV19 and J is TRBJ2-1; 8 nucleotides agree with TRBD2. V lost 0 bases and J lost 4; bases outside the gene matches: 5. The CDR3 runs to 16 residues. Germline CDR1 and CDR2: LNHDA and SQIVND (reference sequence). In DNA, the CDR3 is TGTGCCAGTAGTATAGATCAGCGGGAGCTGTACAATGAGCAGTTCTTC. Its protein product is CASSIDQRELYNEQFF.

The rearrangement links TRBV10-3 to TRBJ1-1; D ambiguous. Germline CDR1 ENHRY, CDR2 SYGVKD. Trimming removed 6 bases from V and 1 base from J, with 15 bases in between. The CDR3 extends over 15 amino acids. The DNA of the CDR3 is TGTGCCATCAGGAAGGGTCAGGAGGGGAACACTGAAGCTTTCTTT. Amino acid sequence: CAIRKGQEGNTEAFF.

The rearrangement links TRBV5-1 to TRBJ2-1, with 13 nucleotides matching TRBD2. The CDR3 sequence is 14 residues long. V shed 4 bases and J 15 bases; nucleotides not matched to a gene: 10. The germline V gene encodes CDR1 SGHRS and CDR2 YFSETQ. The CDR3 sequence is CASSHPGLAGEWFF. As DNA, the CDR3 is TGCGCCAGCAGCCATCCTGGACTAGCGGGAGAATGGTTCTTC.

The chain links TRBV5-4 to TRBJ2-5, with D perhaps matching TRBD1 (6 bases). Germline lookup yields CDR1 SGHNT and CDR2 YYREEE (reference sequence). The CDR3 is 13 residues long. Trimming stripped 1 base from V and 6 bases from J, with 10 bases between. The CDR3: CASSLRTAQTQYF. CDR3 bases: TGTGCCAGCAGCTTGCGGACAGCCCAGACCCAGTACTTC.

The genes are TRBV5-1 and TRBJ1-1; TRBD1 might be the D (5 bases). The CDR3 is 15 amino acids. V lost 4 bases and J lost 6, with 19 bases in between. Germline CDR1 reads SGHRS; CDR2 reads YFSETQ. As DNA, the CDR3 is TGCGCCAGCAGCCCAGCTGGGGACCCGGGGGCTGAAGCTTTCTTT. Its translation is CASSPAGDPGAEAFF. Based on the CDR3 plus reference TRBV5-1 and TRBJ1-1, the full variable domain is KAGVTQTPRYLIKTRGQQVTLSCSPISGHRSVSWYQQTPGQGLQFLFEYFSETQRNKGNFPGRFSGRQFSNSRSEMNVSTLELGDSALYLCASSPAGDPGAEAFFGQGTRLTVV.

This rearrangement joins TRBV10-1 to TRBJ2-1; 11 nucleotides match TRBD2. The CDR3 loop spans 13 amino acids. In germline, CDR1 is WNHNN, CDR2 SYGVQD (reference sequence). Trimming removed 8 bases from V and 6 bases from J; junction bases left unmatched: 3. CDR3 sequence: CASGTSGLNEQFF. Here the CDR3 DNA reads TGCGCCAGCGGGACTAGCGGACTCAATGAGCAGTTCTTC.

J is TRBJ2-1 and V is TRBV13; 8 bases are a match to TRBD2. The CDR3 runs to 16 residues. Germline V gene data show CDR1 as PRHDT and CDR2 as FYEKMQ (reference sequence). V was clipped by 2 bases and J by 7 bases; unmatched bases: 10. The CDR3 DNA follows: TGTGCCAGCAGCTTATCCGGGAGGGCCTCAGAGAATGAGCAGTTCTTC. Encoded protein: CASSLSGRASENEQFF.